These 31 T cell receptor beta chains were sequenced from one sample in a study of blood T cell repertoires in COVID-19. Sequenced by immunoSEQ multiplex PCR; TCRdb stores in-frame clones only, minus some. The repertoire holds roughly 71,000 clones, with 70% to 90% as singletons. The specimen was peripheral blood. These receptors originate from a woman of 80 years or more with acute or convalescent COVID-19.

The V call is TRBV15, the J call TRBJ2-3; a weak D match, TRBD2 (5 bases). CDR1 is LNHNV, CDR2 YYDKDF, per germline (reference sequence). The CDR3 length is 16 residues. Trimming took 5 bases from V and 0 from J, leaving 15 bases between them. The CDR3 DNA follows: TGTGCCACCAGCTACCTGCGGGCAGATAGCACAGATACGCAGTATTTT. Its translation: CATSYLRADSTDTQYF.

Worth noting for this clone: The sample holds other DNA sequences that translate to the same CDR3. CDR3 DNA: TGTGCCAGCAGCCCCGGACTAGCGGGGGGGCCCGAAGAGACCCAGTACTTC. Protein sequence: CASSPGLAGGPEETQYF. The J gene is TRBJ2-5, the V gene TRBV5-4; 15 bases map to TRBD2. V was pared by 4 bases and J by 3 bases, with 7 bases of the junction left unmatched. CDR1 and CDR2 (germline): SGHNT, YYREEE (reference sequence). The CDR3 length is 17 residues.

The rearrangement uses TRBV9 and TRBJ2-5; 8 bases line up with TRBD2. V was clipped by 3 bases and J by 4 bases; unmatched bases: 5. The germline V gene encodes CDR1 SGDLS and CDR2 YYNGEE. CDR3 length equals 14 residues. CDR3 nucleotides: TGTGCCAGCAGCGCCGGACTAGCTTCAGAGACCCAGTACTTC. This codes for CASSAGLASETQYF.

The J gene is TRBJ2-1, the V gene TRBV27; D gene unclear. CDR1 and CDR2 from the germline V gene are MNHEY and SMNVEV (reference sequence). V was shortened by 3 bases and J by 4 bases, with 7 bases between the two germline ends. The CDR3 sequence is 13 residues long. The CDR3 reads CASSLRLYNEQFF. CDR3 bases: TGTGCCAGCAGTTTGAGGCTTTACAATGAGCAGTTCTTC.

The CDR3, as DNA: TGTGCCAGCAGCTTCGGATCCGGACTAGCGGGAGACGAGCAGTACTTC. Residues: CASSFGSGLAGDEQYF. The chain is built from TRBV7-6 and TRBJ2-7, with TRBD2 identical over 13 bases. CDR1 is SGHVS and CDR2 is FNYEAQ in the germline V gene. This CDR3 region has 16 residues. The junction had 7 bases not matched to a gene; V was cut back by 3 bases and J by 5 bases.

The CDR3 sequence is CASSIGTGTFF. In DNA form, the CDR3 reads TGTGCCAGTAGTATAGGGACAGGTACGTTCTTC. The V call is TRBV19, the J call TRBJ2-1; 7 bases are shared with TRBD1. There are 11 residues in the CDR3. V lost 1 base, J lost 15 bases, and 3 bases stayed unmatched. The germline V gene has CDR1 LNHDA and CDR2 SQIVND (reference sequence).

CDR3 sequence reads: CASSLPGGEQFF. DNA for the CDR3: TGTGCCAGCTCACTACCGGGGGGAGAGCAGTTCTTC. J is TRBJ2-1 and V is TRBV18; the match to TRBD2 covers 7 bases. The CDR3 spans 12 residues. CDR1 and CDR2 (germline): KGHSH, LQKENI. V shed 4 bases and J 10 bases; nucleotides not matched to a gene: 4.

The chain joins TRBV28 to TRBJ1-1; 9 nucleotides line up with TRBD1. The CDR3 extends over 14 amino acids. From germline, CDR1 is MDHEN and CDR2 SYDVKM. The V segment lost 5 bases and the J segment 7 bases; nucleotides outside the gene matches: 8. The CDR3 loop is CASSPTGGGGEAFF. CDR3 DNA sequence: TGTGCCAGCAGTCCCACAGGGGGCGGGGGTGAAGCTTTCTTT.

In its sample, this clone was seen a few times. This chain connects TRBV2 to TRBJ1-2, with a weak D call TRBD1 (6 bases). The V gene's germline CDR1 is SNHLY and CDR2 FYNNEI. This CDR3 is 10 amino acids long. CDR3 coding DNA: TGTGATGGCAGGGGTCACGGCTACACCTTC. Amino acid sequence: CDGRGHGYTF.

This chain links TRBV7-9 with TRBJ2-5, with TRBD1 as a possible D gene (5 bases). V gave up 3 bases and J gave up 1 base, with 9 bases separating them. Germline V gene sequence: CDR1 SEHNR, CDR2 FQNEAQ (reference sequence). This CDR3 contains 14 residues. CDR3 loop: CASSLAGLQETQYF. The DNA of the CDR3 is TGTGCCAGCAGCTTGGCAGGGCTCCAAGAGACCCAGTACTTC.

This chain uses TRBV14 with TRBJ1-1; D perhaps matches TRBD1 (5 bases). From germline, CDR1 is SGHDN and CDR2 FVKESK. The CDR3 totals 17 residues. Trimming took off 0 bases at V and 0 bases at J, with 14 bases between the two ends. CDR3 in amino acids: CASSQDQGRLMNTEAFF. The CDR3 DNA is TGTGCCAGCAGCCAAGATCAGGGCCGTTTGATGAACACTGAAGCTTTCTTT.

This clone was seen a few times. The CDR3 nucleotides are TGTGCCAGCAGTCAGCTTCGGGCCTACGAGCAGTACTTC. Amino acid sequence: CASSQLRAYEQYF. The chain has TRBV27 and TRBJ2-7; no clear D. Germline CDR1 is MNHEY and CDR2 is SMNVEV (reference sequence). V was cut by 5 bases and J by 2 bases, with 10 bases left in between. This CDR3 is built from 13 residues.

The chain joins TRBV5-1 to TRBJ2-2; TRBD1 agrees at 9 bases. CDR3 length: 16 amino acids. From germline, CDR1 is SGHRS and CDR2 YFSETQ. The ends lost 0 bases at V and 6 bases at J; junction bases unmatched: 6. CDR3 DNA: TGCGCCAGCAGCTTGGCCGGGACAGGGCTTTCCGGGGAGCTGTTTTTT. Its protein is CASSLAGTGLSGELFF.

The chain has TRBV7-9 and TRBJ2-3; 12 nucleotides match TRBD2. The CDR3 sequence is 18 residues long. Unmatched junction bases numbered 11, after V lost 5 bases and J lost 2 bases. The germline gives CDR1 SEHNR, CDR2 FQNEAQ (reference sequence). The CDR3 sequence is CASSHRTSGALTTDTQYF. CDR3 sequence (DNA): TGTGCCAGCAGCCACCGGACTAGCGGGGCACTTACCACAGATACGCAGTATTTT.

The chain joins TRBV2 to TRBJ1-2, with a weak D call TRBD1 (5 bases). The CDR3 is 14 residues long. Germline CDR1 reads SNHLY; CDR2 reads FYNNEI. The germline V and J ends were trimmed by 5 bases and 8 bases, with 18 bases remaining between them. The CDR3 sequence is CASSRDWAEVGYTF. In DNA, the CDR3 is TGTGCCAGCAGTCGGGACTGGGCGGAGGTCGGCTACACCTTC.

The chain combines TRBV7-3 with TRBJ2-7, with 10 nucleotides matching TRBD1. The CDR3 consists of 14 residues. With 4 bases clipped from V and 1 base from J, the junction kept 1 base outside the gene matches. Germline V gene sequence: CDR1 SGHTA, CDR2 FQGTGA. The CDR3 DNA reads TGTGCCAGCAGCTGGGACAGGGGTTCCTACGAGCAGTACTTC. This sequence encodes CASSWDRGSYEQYF.

In this sample, this clone turned up once. The chain is built from TRBV4-1 and TRBJ1-6; a possible D gene is TRBD1 (6 bases). Per the germline V gene, CDR1 is MGHRA and CDR2 is YSYEKL. The CDR3 covers 16 residues. Trimming left V 4 bases short and J 5 bases short, with 15 bases between. The CDR3 nucleotides are TGCGCCAGCAGCCGACTTAACAGGGCTGATAATTCACCCCTCCACTTT. It yields the protein CASSRLNRADNSPLHF.

The J gene is TRBJ2-6, the V gene TRBV6-1; TRBD1 matches 9 bases. The length of the CDR3 is 17 residues. Germline-derived CDR1 and CDR2 are MNHNS and SASEGT. The trim removed 1 base at V and 4 bases at J, leaving 5 bases unmatched. The CDR3 nucleotides read TGTGCCAGCAGTGAAGAACAGGGGGCGTACGGGGCCAACGTCCTGACTTTC. It is translated as CASSEEQGAYGANVLTF.

This clone was seen a few times. The J gene is TRBJ2-2, the V gene TRBV11-3; possibly TRBD2 for D (5 bases). Germline V gene sequence: CDR1 SGHNT, CDR2 YENEEA. The CDR3 sequence is 14 residues long. V lost 2 bases to trimming and J lost 2 bases, with 6 bases between them. CDR3 region: CASSLSGNTGELFF. The CDR3 coding sequence is TGTGCCAGCAGCTTAAGCGGAAACACCGGGGAGCTGTTTTTT. Together with reference TRBV11-3 and TRBJ2-2, the CDR3 gives the full variable domain: EAGVVQSPRYKIIEKKQPVAFWCNPISGHNTLYWYLQNLGQGPELLIRYENEEAVDDSQLPKDRFSAERLKGVDSTLKIQPAELGDSAVYLCASSLSGNTGELFFGEGSRLTVL.

V usage is TRBV28 and J usage is TRBJ2-7, with 12 bases that match TRBD2. CDR3 size: 16 residues. V lost 8 bases, J lost 2 bases, and 10 bases stayed unmatched. Looked up from germline, CDR1 is MDHEN and CDR2 is SYDVKM. Here the CDR3 reads CASFGASGGATYEQYF. CDR3 DNA: TGTGCCAGCTTTGGGGCTAGCGGGGGGGCTACCTACGAGCAGTACTTC. The whole variable domain, filled in from reference TRBV28 and TRBJ2-7, reads DVKVTQSSRYLVKRTGEKVFLECVQDMDHENMFWYRQDPGLGLRLIYFSYDVKMKEKGDIPEGYSVSREKKERFSLILESASTNQTSMYLCASFGASGGATYEQYFGPGTRLTVT.

The CDR3 region is CATGKEGAPYNEQFF. As DNA, the CDR3 is TGCGCTACCGGTAAAGAGGGGGCCCCCTACAATGAGCAGTTCTTC. The rearrangement joins TRBV5-1 to TRBJ2-1; TRBD1 matches at 7 bases. The CDR3 covers 15 residues. The V gene's germline CDR1 is SGHRS and CDR2 YFSETQ.

This clone was recorded once. V is TRBV5-1 and J is TRBJ2-2; D perhaps matches TRBD1 (6 bases). The germline V and J ends were trimmed by 2 bases and 2 bases, with 13 bases remaining between them. Germline CDR1 is SGHRS and CDR2 is YFSETQ. The length of the CDR3 is 16 residues. The CDR3 sequence: CASSFQGIPNTGELFF. The CDR3 DNA is TGCGCCAGCAGCTTTCAGGGGATCCCAAACACCGGGGAGCTGTTTTTT.

This clone appeared a few times. The genes are TRBV11-3 and TRBJ2-7, with TRBD2 identical over 11 bases. The CDR3 extends over 17 amino acids. V dropped 0 bases and J dropped 2; count of bases not matched to a gene: 6. Germline loops: CDR1 SGHNT, CDR2 YENEEA. CDR3 sequence (DNA): TGTGCCAGCAGCTTAGATCGGGGACTAGCGGAAACCTACGAGCAGTACTTC. It yields the protein CASSLDRGLAETYEQYF.

This chain connects TRBV9 to TRBJ2-1, with 10 nucleotides matching TRBD2. The CDR3 totals 17 residues. V shed 0 bases, J shed 7 bases, and the junction held 10 bases outside the gene matches. The germline V gene has CDR1 SGDLS and CDR2 YYNGEE. DNA of the CDR3: TGTGCCAGCAGCGTAGAAGCGGGAGGGCCGAAAAGGAATGAGCAGTTCTTC. This sequence encodes CASSVEAGGPKRNEQFF.

The rearrangement uses TRBV5-4 and TRBJ1-2; 8 bases map to TRBD1. The CDR3 is 17 residues long. J was trimmed by 7 bases and V by 0 bases; bases with no gene match: 14. CDR1 is SGHNT, CDR2 YYREEE, per germline (reference sequence). The DNA of the CDR3 is TGTGCCAGCAGCTTGGACCTAACTCGGACAGGGATGGGTGGCTACACCTTC. Its translation: CASSLDLTRTGMGGYTF.

V is TRBV5-1 and J is TRBJ2-2; 9 bases map to TRBD2. Trimming at V came to 0 bases and at J to 7 bases, leaving 4 bases not matched to a gene. The CDR3 spans 15 residues. Per the germline V gene, CDR1 is SGHRS and CDR2 is YFSETQ. DNA of the CDR3: TGCGCCAGCAGCTTGGGGGTAGCGGGAGACGGGGAGCTGTTTTTT. Its translation is CASSLGVAGDGELFF. The variable domain in full, completed from reference TRBV5-1 and TRBJ2-2, reads KAGVTQTPRYLIKTRGQQVTLSCSPISGHRSVSWYQQTPGQGLQFLFEYFSETQRNKGNFPGRFSGRQFSNSRSEMNVSTLELGDSALYLCASSLGVAGDGELFFGEGSRLTVL.

The chain joins TRBV12-3 or TRBV12-4 to TRBJ1-3, with TRBD1 matching 8 bases. The CDR3 runs 13 residues. Trimming removed 6 bases from V and 4 bases from J; junction bases left unmatched: 2. Written as DNA, the CDR3 is TGTGCCAGCAGCGGACAGGGAGGAAACACCATATATTTT. Protein product: CASSGQGGNTIYF.

This sequence joins TRBV6-1 and TRBJ2-3; 10 nucleotides line up with TRBD2. The germline gives CDR1 MNHNS, CDR2 SASEGT. The trim removed 0 bases at V and 2 bases at J, leaving 5 bases unmatched. The CDR3 is 17 residues long. CDR3 coding DNA: TGTGCCAGCAGTGAAGCTGGGCTAGCGGGGGCCACAGATACGCAGTATTTT. It translates to CASSEAGLAGATDTQYF.

The J gene is TRBJ2-3, the V gene TRBV27; tentatively, D is TRBD1 (6 bases). V dropped 6 bases and J dropped 2 bases, with 15 bases sitting between them. Germline values: CDR1 MNHEY, CDR2 SMNVEV (reference sequence). The CDR3 has 15 residues. The CDR3, as DNA: TGTGCCAGCAGACCCTGGGGGCGGTCCACAGATACGCAGTATTTT. The encoded protein is CASRPWGRSTDTQYF.

The rearrangement joins TRBV5-1 to TRBJ2-3; D is possibly TRBD1 (6 bases). The CDR3 totals 12 residues. Trimming removed 2 bases from V and 6 bases from J, with 7 bases in between. Germline-derived CDR1 and CDR2 are SGHRS and YFSETQ. The CDR3 is CASSLRGDTQYF. The CDR3, as DNA: TGCGCCAGCAGCTTAAGGGGGGATACGCAGTATTTT. Supplemented by reference TRBV5-1 and TRBJ2-3, the full variable domain reads KAGVTQTPRYLIKTRGQQVTLSCSPISGHRSVSWYQQTPGQGLQFLFEYFSETQRNKGNFPGRFSGRQFSNSRSEMNVSTLELGDSALYLCASSLRGDTQYFGPGTRLTVL.

J is TRBJ1-4 and V is TRBV5-1; TRBD1 agrees at 9 bases. The germline V gene encodes CDR1 SGHRS and CDR2 YFSETQ. V lost 4 bases and J lost 7; bases outside the gene matches: 8. The CDR3 extends over 15 amino acids. Here the CDR3 reads CASSGDRALGEKLFF. The CDR3 coding sequence is TGCGCCAGCAGCGGGGACAGGGCGTTAGGTGAAAAACTGTTTTTT.